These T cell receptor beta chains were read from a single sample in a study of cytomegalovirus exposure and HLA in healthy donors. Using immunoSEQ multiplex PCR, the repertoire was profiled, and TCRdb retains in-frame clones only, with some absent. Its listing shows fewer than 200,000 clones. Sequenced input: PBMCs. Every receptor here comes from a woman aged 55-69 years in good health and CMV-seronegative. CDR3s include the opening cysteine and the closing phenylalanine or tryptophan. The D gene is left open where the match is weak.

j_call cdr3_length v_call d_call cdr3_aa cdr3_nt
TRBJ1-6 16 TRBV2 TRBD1 CASSEARTGNNSPLHF TGTGCCAGCAGTGAAGCGAGGACAGGGAATAATTCACCCCTCCACTTT
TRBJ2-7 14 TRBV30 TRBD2 CAWSALAGGREQYF TGTGCCTGGAGTGCGCTAGCGGGAGGTCGCGAGCAGTACTTC
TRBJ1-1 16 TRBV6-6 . CASSYSTSEGSPEAFF TGTGCCAGCAGTTACTCGACTTCGGAGGGTTCGCCTGAAGCTTTCTTT
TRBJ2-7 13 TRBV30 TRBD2 CAWAGLAGNEQYF TGTGCCTGGGCGGGACTAGCGGGAAACGAGCAGTACTTC
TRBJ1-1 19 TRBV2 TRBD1 CASSVGVPGQGALSTEAFF TGTGCCAGCAGTGTTGGCGTTCCGGGACAGGGGGCGCTGAGCACTGAAGCTTTCTTT
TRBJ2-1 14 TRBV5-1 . CASMVGSGFNEQFF TGCGCCAGTATGGTGGGGAGCGGGTTTAATGAGCAGTTCTTC
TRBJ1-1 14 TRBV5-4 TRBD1 CASSPGGGNTEAFF TGTGCCAGCAGCCCGGGAGGGGGCAACACTGAAGCTTTCTTT
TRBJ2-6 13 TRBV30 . CAWRFAGANVLTF TGTGCCTGGAGATTCGCTGGGGCCAACGTCCTGACTTTC
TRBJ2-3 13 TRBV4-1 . CASSQFAADTQYF TGCGCCAGCAGCCAATTCGCCGCGGATACGCAGTATTTT
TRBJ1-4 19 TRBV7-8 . CASSLSPGTGDATNEKLFF TGTGCCAGCAGCTTAAGTCCCGGGACTGGGGATGCAACTAATGAAAAACTGTTTTTT